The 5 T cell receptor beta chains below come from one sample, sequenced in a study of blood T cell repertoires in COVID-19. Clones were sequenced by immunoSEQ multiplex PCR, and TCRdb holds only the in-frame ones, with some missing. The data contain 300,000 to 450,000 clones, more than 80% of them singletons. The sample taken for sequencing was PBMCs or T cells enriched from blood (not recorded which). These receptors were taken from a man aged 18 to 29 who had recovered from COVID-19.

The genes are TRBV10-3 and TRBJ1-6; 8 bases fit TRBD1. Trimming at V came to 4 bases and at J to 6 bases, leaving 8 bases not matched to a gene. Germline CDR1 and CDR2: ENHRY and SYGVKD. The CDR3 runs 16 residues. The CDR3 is CAISGTGQNRNSPLHF. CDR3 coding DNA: TGTGCCATCAGTGGGACAGGGCAGAATCGTAATTCACCCCTCCACTTT.

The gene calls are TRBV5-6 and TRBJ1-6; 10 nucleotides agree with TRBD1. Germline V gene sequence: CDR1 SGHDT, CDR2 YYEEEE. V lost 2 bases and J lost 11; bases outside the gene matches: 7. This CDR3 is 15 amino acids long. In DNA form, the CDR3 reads TGTGCCAGCAGCTTTGGGGACAGGGGTTTGACACCCCTCCACTTT. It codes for CASSFGDRGLTPLHF. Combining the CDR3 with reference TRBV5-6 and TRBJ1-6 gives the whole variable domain DAGVTQSPTHLIKTRGQQVTLRCSPKSGHDTVSWYQQALGQGPQFIFQYYEEEERQRGNFPDRFSGHQFPNYSSELNVNALLLGDSALYLCASSFGDRGLTPLHFGNGTRLTVT.

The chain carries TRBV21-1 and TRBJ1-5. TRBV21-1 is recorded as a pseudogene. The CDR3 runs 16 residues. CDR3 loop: CASSKDWGGSNQPQHF. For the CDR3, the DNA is TGTGCCAGCAGCAAAGATTGGGGGGGAAGCAATCAGCCCCAGCATTTT.

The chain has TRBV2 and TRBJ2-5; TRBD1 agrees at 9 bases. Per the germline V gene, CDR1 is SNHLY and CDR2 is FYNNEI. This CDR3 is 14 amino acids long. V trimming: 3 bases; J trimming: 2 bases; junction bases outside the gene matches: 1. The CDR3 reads CASSDGTGQETQYF. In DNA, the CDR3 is TGTGCCAGCAGTGATGGGACAGGGCAAGAGACCCAGTACTTC.

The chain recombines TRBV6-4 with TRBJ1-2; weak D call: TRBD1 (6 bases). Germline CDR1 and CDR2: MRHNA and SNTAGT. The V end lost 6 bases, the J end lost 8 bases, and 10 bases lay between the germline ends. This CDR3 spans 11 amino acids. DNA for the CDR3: TGTGCCAGCAGCTACCAGGGGGGCTACACCTTC. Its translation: CASSYQGGYTF.